This passage covers 2 T cell receptor beta chains from one sample sequenced in a study of shared clonotypes between healthy human individuals. Clones were read by immunoSEQ multiplex PCR, and TCRdb kept only the in-frame ones, dropping some. The data contain some 1.1 million clones, approximately 80% of them singletons. Specimen: memory CD4+ T cells from PBMCs. The subset was: CD45RA-negative fraction. The source is a man between 18 and 29 years old in good health. Some clones in this sample may be carry-over from other donors' samples.

The V and J genes are TRBV15 and TRBJ1-1; D not certain. CDR1 and CDR2 (germline): LNHNV, YYDKDF (reference sequence). The V and J ends lost 5 bases and 4 bases respectively, with 11 bases between them. The CDR3 spans 13 residues. In DNA, the CDR3 is TGTGCCACCAGCCTCGAGGGTGGCACTGAAGCTTTCTTT. The encoded protein is CATSLEGGTEAFF.

The V gene is TRBV7-9, the J gene TRBJ2-1; 7 bases line up with TRBD2. Germline CDR1 is SEHNR and CDR2 is FQNEAQ (reference sequence). The CDR3 totals 16 residues. The junction had 9 bases not matched to a gene; V was cut back by 1 base and J by 6 bases. This CDR3 reads CASSLETLWGGNEQFF. DNA of the CDR3: TGTGCCAGCAGCTTAGAGACTCTCTGGGGGGGCAATGAGCAGTTCTTC.